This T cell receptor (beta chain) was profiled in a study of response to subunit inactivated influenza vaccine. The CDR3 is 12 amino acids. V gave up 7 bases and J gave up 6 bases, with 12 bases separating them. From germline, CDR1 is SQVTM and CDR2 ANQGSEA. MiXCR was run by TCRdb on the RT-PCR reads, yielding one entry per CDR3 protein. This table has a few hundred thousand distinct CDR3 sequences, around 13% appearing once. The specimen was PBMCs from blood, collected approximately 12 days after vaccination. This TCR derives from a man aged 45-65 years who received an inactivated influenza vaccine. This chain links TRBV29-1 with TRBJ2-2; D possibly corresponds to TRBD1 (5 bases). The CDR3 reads CSATPTAGELFF. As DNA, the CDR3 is TGCAGCGCAACACCGACAGCCGGGGAGCTGTTTTTT.